This TCR beta chain emerged from a study of vaccination and CD4 T cells after COVID-19. Background on the study: Post-vaccine specimens were obtained a median roughly 70 days after dose two (range 14 to 241). Culture controls were given either a CEFX pool, an HIV-1 Nef pool, or no peptide.

An Oncomine TCR Beta short-read assay was used to sequence the DNA from cultured CD4+ T cells. TCRdb analysed the PCR reads with MiXCR anew, one entry per CDR3 protein. The sample records fewer than 20,000 distinct CDR3 sequences, about 39% being singletons. The sample's treatment: approximately 11-day PBMC culture with coronavirus spike peptide pools or control peptides (ViraFEST assay). Before TCRs were sequenced, ViraFEST expanded antigen-specific T cells with peptide pools. Germline V lookup: CDR1 GTSNPN, CDR2 SVGIG (reference sequence). The CDR3 totals 15 residues. The V end lost 0 bases, the J end lost 7 bases, and 18 bases lay between the germline ends. The sample holds one count of this clonotype. The antigen is unknown.

This specimen was CD4+ T cells from blood, cultured in vitro, taken before SARS-CoV-2 vaccination. The chain links TRBV30 to TRBJ1-2; TRBD1 might be the D (6 bases). The sequence came from a human donor who had recovered from COVID-19. CDR3 in DNA: TGTGCCTGGAGTGTATCGTCCAGGGGTTGGATTGGCTACACCTTC. It codes for CAWSVSSRGWIGYTF.